The clone carrying this TCR beta chain has at least ten counts. Its specificity is unknown. The entry originates in a study of early T cells in non-severe SARS-CoV-2 infection. Study-wide background: The input, bulk RNA from unsorted whole blood, was sequenced, and chains were unpaired.

As part of library construction, unique molecular identifiers were attached to individual cDNA molecules. TCRdb fed the 5' RACE reads into MiXCR, producing one record per CDR3 protein. The sample holds over 50,000 distinct CDR3 sequences; 10% to 12% are singletons and the top ten take about 1.5%. General study findings and limits: VDJdb matches were skewed toward anti-spike CD8 T cell responses.

This CDR3 region has 13 residues. Trimming took off 5 bases at V and 0 bases at J, with 5 bases between the two ends. From germline, CDR1 is SEHNR and CDR2 FQNEAQ (reference sequence). This receptor was taken from an adult who was a healthcare worker with PCR-confirmed SARS-CoV-2 infection or an uninfected control (not recorded which). Sequencing was done on a sample of whole blood. V and J are TRBV7-9 and TRBJ2-1; D is ambiguous. The CDR3 region is CASSPFSYNEQFF. The DNA for the CDR3 is TGTGCCAGCAGCCCCTTCTCCTACAATGAGCAGTTCTTC.